These 9 T cell receptor beta chains were all obtained from the same sample, sequenced in a study of blood T cell repertoires in COVID-19. This table comes from immunoSEQ multiplex PCR, and its TCRdb copy is limited to in-frame clones, with some not included. The sample yields around 61,000 clones, about 81% seen once. Specimen: peripheral blood. All receptors come from a man older than 75 with acute or convalescent COVID-19.

CDR3 amino acids: CASSQGANIQYF. The CDR3 DNA follows: TGTGCCAGCAGCCAGGGGGCGAACATTCAGTACTTC. The rearrangement links TRBV3-1 (or the pseudogene TRBV3-2) to TRBJ2-4; D might be TRBD1 (6 bases). Trimming shortened V by 3 bases and J by 7 bases, and 7 bases separated the two germline ends. This CDR3 comprises 12 residues. Germline lookup yields CDR1 LGHDT and CDR2 YNNKEL (reference sequence).

The J gene is TRBJ1-5, the V gene TRBV28; TRBD1 matches 10 bases. The ends lost 4 bases at V and 4 bases at J; junction bases unmatched: 4. Germline V gives CDR1 MDHEN, CDR2 SYDVKM. The CDR3 runs 15 residues. This CDR3 is CASSSPGQGNQPQHF. The CDR3 region has the DNA TGTGCCAGCAGTTCTCCGGGACAGGGGAATCAGCCCCAGCATTTT.

The V gene is TRBV5-1, the J gene TRBJ2-5; maybe TRBD1 (5 bases). Germline CDR1 is SGHRS and CDR2 is YFSETQ. This CDR3 spans 14 amino acids. Trimming left V 1 base short and J 3 bases short, with 10 bases between. CDR3 amino acids: CASSLLGVKETQYF. The CDR3 DNA reads as TGCGCCAGCAGCTTGTTAGGGGTCAAAGAGACCCAGTACTTC.

This chain uses TRBV7-2 with TRBJ1-3; unclear D gene. Between the trimmed V and J ends, which lost 2 bases and 4 bases, there was a span of 15 bases. Germline CDR1 SGHTA, CDR2 FQGNSA. The CDR3 is made up of 16 amino acids. The CDR3 sequence is CASSLMAGAGGNTIYF. The CDR3 DNA is TGTGCCAGCAGCTTAATGGCGGGAGCCGGGGGAAACACCATATATTTT.

The chain links TRBV11-2 to TRBJ2-3; the match to TRBD2 covers 10 bases. J gave up 3 bases and V 4 bases, and 10 bases lay outside the gene matches. CDR1 and CDR2 (germline): SGHAT, FQNNGV. The CDR3 extends over 17 amino acids. The CDR3 protein is CASSSRKLAGVTDTQYF. Written as DNA, the CDR3 is TGTGCCAGCAGCTCCAGAAAGCTAGCGGGGGTGACAGATACGCAGTATTTT.

The genes are TRBV5-6 and TRBJ1-2; 7 bases are shared with TRBD1. The CDR3 is 14 residues long. Germline-derived CDR1 and CDR2 are SGHDT and YYEEEE. The ends lost 4 bases at V and 7 bases at J; junction bases unmatched: 10. The DNA for the CDR3 is TGTGCCAGCAGCATCCGGGACAGCCGCCGTGGCTACACCTTC. Its protein is CASSIRDSRRGYTF.

J is TRBJ1-4 and V is TRBV6-1; 11 bases fit TRBD1. The germline gives CDR1 MNHNS, CDR2 SASEGT. This CDR3 comprises 14 residues. V shed 3 bases, J shed 8 bases, and the junction held 2 bases outside the gene matches. In nucleotides, the CDR3 is TGTGCCAGCAGTGAGGACAGGGGGCTGGAAAAACTGTTTTTT. This sequence encodes CASSEDRGLEKLFF.

This chain joins TRBV15 and TRBJ2-5; TRBD2 agrees at 7 bases. This CDR3 contains 15 residues. V shed 5 bases, J shed 3 bases, and the junction held 9 bases outside the gene matches. The germline V gene encodes CDR1 LNHNV and CDR2 YYDKDF (reference sequence). The CDR3 region is CATSAGGSGKETQYF. CDR3 DNA sequence: TGTGCCACCAGCGCCGGAGGGAGCGGGAAAGAGACCCAGTACTTC.

The genes are TRBV3-1 (or the pseudogene TRBV3-2) and TRBJ1-2, with D perhaps TRBD1 (5 bases). Trimming pared 4 bases from V and 8 bases from J, leaving 17 bases between. Per germline, CDR1 LGHDT and CDR2 YNNKEL (reference sequence). The CDR3 is made up of 14 amino acids. The CDR3 nucleotides read TGTGCCAGCAGCCGTCCGGGGGACGCCCCCGGCTACACCTTC. Its protein is CASSRPGDAPGYTF.